This T cell receptor beta chain was profiled in a study of T cell responses to AZD1222 COVID-19 vaccine. Germline V lookup: CDR1 SGHRS, CDR2 YFSETQ. The CDR3 covers 15 residues. Germline trimming cut 3 bases from V and 8 bases from J; bases unmatched to any gene: 4. Overall study results and limits: Vaccine-associated CD4 TCRs spanned spike, dominant at 160-218 and 743-854.

Regarding this clone: What it recognizes is unknown.

Sequenced by immunoSEQ multiplex PCR; TCRdb stores in-frame clones only, minus some. Among about 77,000 clones listed, about 92% were seen once. This chain uses TRBV5-1 with TRBJ1-6; 11 bases are shared with TRBD1. The source is an adult who received the AZD1222 COVID-19 vaccine. The input for sequencing was peripheral blood, taken 28 days after the second AZD1222 dose. CDR3 residues: CASSSDRGHDSPLHF. CDR3 nucleotide sequence: TGCGCCAGCAGCTCGGACAGGGGGCATGATTCACCCCTCCACTTT.